This TCR beta chain was sequenced for a study of blood T cell repertoires in COVID-19. The wider study: Both acute and convalescent COVID-19 samples were obtained from the United States, Italy and Spain. PBMCs, B-cell-depleted T cells, or T cells provided the cDNA or gDNA that made up the material.

There are a few counts of this clone. Study processing details: The assay estimated nucleated cells by amplifying reference gene primers. Assay used: immunoSEQ multiplex PCR; TCRdb lists only in-frame clones, some missing. V, J and clone size are those of that table, while D and trimming were read from the DNA. The data hold some 80,000 clones, with approximately 88% observed a single time. The CDR3 length is 17 residues. Germline-derived CDR1 and CDR2 are KGHSH and LQKENI. The V segment lost 6 bases and the J segment 1 base; nucleotides outside the gene matches: 8. Sequencing was carried out using peripheral blood. The TCR sequence derives from a human donor in a cohort sampled during active COVID-19. The chain couples TRBV18 to TRBJ2-6, with TRBD1 matching over 8 bases. CDR3 sequence: CASSSGQVTSGANVLTF. CDR3 nucleotide sequence: TGTGCCAGCTCGTCGGGACAGGTTACTTCTGGGGCCAACGTCCTGACTTTC. Full variable domain (remainder filled in from reference TRBV18 and TRBJ2-6): NAGVMQNPRHLVRRRGQEARLRCSPMKGHSHVYWYRQLPEEGLKFMVYLQKENIIDESGMPKERFSAEFPKEGPSILRIQQVVRGDSAAYFCASSSGQVTSGANVLTFGAGSRLTVL.